These T cell receptor beta chains were read from a single sample in a study of T cell repertoires in aging, cancer and after chemotherapy. TCRdb reanalysed the multiplex PCR reads using MiXCR and keeps one entry per CDR3 protein. The table records approximately 5,300 distinct CDR3 sequences, roughly 26% of them present only once. Sequencing was performed on blood. The receptors originated from a human donor with a solid tumor. The CDR3 runs from the conserved cysteine through the conserved F or W. The order of the fields is CDR3 length, V gene, D gene, CDR3 protein. The D gene is left open where the match is weak.

>14|TRBV12-3/TRBV12-4|-
CASSLKGATGELFF
>12|TRBV20-1|-
CSADWGSHEQYF
>15|TRBV20-1|-
CSAVDRPNSNQPQHF
>12|TRBV5-1|-
CASRDRTYEQYF
>15|TRBV29-1|-
CSVEDPSESTDTQYF
>12|TRBV6-2/TRBV6-3|-
CASSPLWGEQYF
>13|TRBV29-1|-
CSVYRDRATEAFF
>15|TRBV6-5|-
CASSYSAHYNEKLFF
>15|TRBV12-3/TRBV12-4|TRBD1
CASSKHTGGNQPQHF
>17|TRBV20-1|-
CSARLASGRGGDEKLFF
>15|TRBV6-5|TRBD1
CASSYSGTGSYGYTF
>15|TRBV5-1|-
CASSREGNLNYGYTF
>19|TRBV5-4|TRBD2
CASSPSRIAGGLVGGELFF
>16|TRBV5-1|TRBD2
CASSQGLAGGAGELFF
>17|TRBV25-1|-
CASSDQSRDWNTGELFF
>14|TRBV6-6|-
CASSYPQGPEKLFF
>13|TRBV19|-
CASSNQGHTEAFF
>15|TRBV29-1|-
CSVEGSRGRETEAFF
>17|TRBV11-2|TRBD2
CASSAGLAGLYQETQYF
>15|TRBV15|-
CATSREGDSNQPQHF
>16|TRBV20-1|TRBD1
CSARNPGTGNTGELFF
>15|TRBV11-2|-
CASSLEAIPQDEQFF
>15|TRBV9|TRBD1
CASSERGTGYNEQFF
>16|TRBV6-5|TRBD2
CASRPSGGPNTGELFF
>15|TRBV19|TRBD2
CASSKTSGDYNEQFF
>15|TRBV27|-
CASSYRLSTNEKLFF
>13|TRBV18|-
CASSPASTDTQYF
>14|TRBV12-3/TRBV12-4|-
CASTPVRSTDTQYF
>14|TRBV20-1|-
CSANEAGPHGSYTF
>15|TRBV6-5|-
CASSHSALSSYEQYF
>12|TRBV28|-
CASRRARGGYTF
>13|TRBV19|-
CASSNPPRPEQYF
>15|TRBV27|-
CASRGARGAFYGYTF
>14|TRBV5-6|-
CASSLGRVREKLFF
>13|TRBV27|-
CASSLGSYNEQFF
>17|TRBV6-5|TRBD2
CASRGLAGDLDTGELFF
>15|TRBV29-1|TRBD1
CSVPPPTGTVTEAFF
>16|TRBV14|-
CASSQDVNRVTDTQYF
>12|TRBV20-1|TRBD1
CSATDRVYEQYF